This T cell receptor (beta chain) derives from a study of blood T cell repertoires in COVID-19. Method: immunoSEQ multiplex PCR; TCRdb's copy keeps in-frame clones and lacks some. The sample consists of a few hundred thousand clones, about 90% of them appearing once. This CDR3 region has 13 residues. CDR1 and CDR2 (germline): SGHRS, YFSETQ. Trimming cost V 1 base and J 8 bases, with 12 bases left between them. The clonotype originates from a man aged 35 to 55 with acute or convalescent COVID-19. The specimen sequenced was peripheral blood. The genes are TRBV5-1 and TRBJ1-2; D not certain. CDR3 loop: CASSLTALSGYTF. As DNA, the CDR3 is TGCGCCAGCAGCTTGACAGCTCTATCGGGCTACACCTTC.